This T cell receptor (beta chain) was found in a study of blood T cell repertoires in COVID-19. Study-level information: Sample material is recorded as cDNA or gDNA derived from T cells, B-cell-depleted T cells, or PBMCs.

This clone was recorded once. The length of the CDR3 is 20 residues. Germline V gene data show CDR1 as LGHDT and CDR2 as YNNKEL (reference sequence). V was shortened by 0 bases and J by 8 bases, with 29 bases between the two germline ends. In the original workflow: Amplifying reference gene primers gave estimates of nucleated cell counts. Generated by immunoSEQ multiplex PCR, the TCRdb table keeps only in-frame clones and is missing some. That table gives V, J and clone size, and the DNA gave D and trimming. The sample holds around 140,000 clones, around 90% seen once. The chain joins TRBV3-1 (or the pseudogene TRBV3-2) to TRBJ2-4; a possible D gene is TRBD2 (5 bases). This TCR came from a man in his 70s with acute or convalescent COVID-19. Input material: peripheral blood. CDR3 in amino acids: CASSQDPIRGWDARRDIQYF. The DNA of the CDR3 is TGTGCCAGCAGCCAAGATCCCATCCGCGGGTGGGATGCGCGGCGGGACATTCAGTACTTC.